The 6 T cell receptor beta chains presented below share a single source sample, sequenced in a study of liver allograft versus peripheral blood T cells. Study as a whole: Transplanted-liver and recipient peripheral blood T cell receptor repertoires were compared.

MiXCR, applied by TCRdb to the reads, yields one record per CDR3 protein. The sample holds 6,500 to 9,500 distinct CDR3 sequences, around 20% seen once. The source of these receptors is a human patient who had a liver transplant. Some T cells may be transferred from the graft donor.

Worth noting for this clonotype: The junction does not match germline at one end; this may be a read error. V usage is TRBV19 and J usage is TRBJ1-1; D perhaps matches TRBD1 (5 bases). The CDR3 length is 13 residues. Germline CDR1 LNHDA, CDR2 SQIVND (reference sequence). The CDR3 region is CATSRKGQTEAFF. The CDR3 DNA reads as TGTGCCACTAGTAGGAAGGGGCAGACTGAAGCTTTCTTT. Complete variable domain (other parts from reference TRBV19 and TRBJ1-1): DGGITQSPKYLFRKEGQNVTLSCEQNLNHDAMYWYRQDPGQGLRLIYYSQIVNDFQKGDIAEGYSVSREKKESFPLTVTSAQKNPTAFYLCATSRKGQTEAFFGQGTRLTVV.

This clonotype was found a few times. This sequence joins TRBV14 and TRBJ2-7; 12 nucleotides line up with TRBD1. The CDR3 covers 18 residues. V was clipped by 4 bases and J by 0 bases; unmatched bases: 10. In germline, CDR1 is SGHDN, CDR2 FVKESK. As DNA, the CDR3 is TGTGCCAGCAGCCCCGGGACAGGGGGCTTACCCGCCTCCTACGAGCAGTACTTC. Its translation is CASSPGTGGLPASYEQYF.

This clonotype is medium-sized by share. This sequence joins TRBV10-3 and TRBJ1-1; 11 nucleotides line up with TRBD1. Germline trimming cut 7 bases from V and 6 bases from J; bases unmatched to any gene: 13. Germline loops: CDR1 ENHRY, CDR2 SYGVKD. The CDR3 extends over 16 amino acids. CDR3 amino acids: CAINGRPGQGDSEAFF. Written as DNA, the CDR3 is TGTGCCATCAATGGGAGACCGGGACAGGGGGACTCTGAAGCTTTCTTT.

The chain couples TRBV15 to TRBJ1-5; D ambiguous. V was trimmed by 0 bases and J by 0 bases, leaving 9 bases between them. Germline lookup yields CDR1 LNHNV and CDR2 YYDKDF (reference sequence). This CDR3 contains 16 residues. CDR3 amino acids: CATSRDQAYSNQPQHF. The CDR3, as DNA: TGTGCCACCAGCAGAGATCAGGCTTATAGCAATCAGCCCCAGCATTTT.

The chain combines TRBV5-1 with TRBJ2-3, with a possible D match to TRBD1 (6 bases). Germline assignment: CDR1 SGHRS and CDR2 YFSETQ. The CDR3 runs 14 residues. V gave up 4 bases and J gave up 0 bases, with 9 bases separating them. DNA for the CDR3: TGCGCCAGCAGCAGCACAGGGAGCACAGATACGCAGTATTTT. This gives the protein CASSSTGSTDTQYF.

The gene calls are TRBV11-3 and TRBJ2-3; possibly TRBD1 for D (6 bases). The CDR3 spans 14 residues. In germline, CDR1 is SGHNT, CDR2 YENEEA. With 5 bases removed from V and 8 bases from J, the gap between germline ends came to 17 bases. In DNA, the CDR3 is TGTGCCAGCAGCCTACAGGGCGTTAAGGGTACGCAGTATTTT. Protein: CASSLQGVKGTQYF.